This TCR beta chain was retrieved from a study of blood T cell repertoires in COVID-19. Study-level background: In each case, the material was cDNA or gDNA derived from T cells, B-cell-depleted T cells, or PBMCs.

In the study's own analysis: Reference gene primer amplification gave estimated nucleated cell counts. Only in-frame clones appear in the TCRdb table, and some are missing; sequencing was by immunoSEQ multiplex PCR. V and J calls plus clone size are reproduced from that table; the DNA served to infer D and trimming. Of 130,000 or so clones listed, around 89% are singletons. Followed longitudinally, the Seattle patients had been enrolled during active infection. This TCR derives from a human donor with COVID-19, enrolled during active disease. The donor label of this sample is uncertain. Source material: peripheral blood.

The CDR3 loop is CASRNQGSQGTQYF. The CDR3 nucleotides are TGTGCCAGCAGGAACCAGGGATCTCAGGGGACCCAGTACTTC. This chain joins TRBV13 and TRBJ2-5; perhaps TRBD1 as D (5 bases). Germline V CDR1 and CDR2: PRHDT, FYEKMQ (reference sequence). The length of the CDR3 is 14 residues. Trimming cost V 6 bases and J 7 bases, with 18 bases left between them.